These T cell receptor beta chains were read from a single sample in a study of long-term antiretroviral therapy in people with HIV. Here immunoSEQ multiplex PCR was the method, and the copy in TCRdb shows in-frame clones only, minus some. The sample holds 30,000 to 40,000 clones, 70% to 80% seen once. Here the sequenced sample was unsorted PBMCs, taken 2 years after starting antiretroviral therapy. These receptors were obtained from a woman in her 50s with HIV. Both conserved end residues are part of each CDR3. The D gene is left open where the match is weak. Some rows have no size entry. The others give once, few or many, or a class for an expanded clone.

v_call	j_call	clone_size	d_call	cdr3_nt	cdr3_aa
TRBV5-8	TRBJ1-4	NA	NA	TGTGCCAGCAGCTTGGCCGATACTCTTAATGAAAAACTGTTTTTT	CASSLADTLNEKLFF
TRBV6-1	TRBJ1-1	NA	NA	TGTGCCAGCAGTCTTGGGGGGACAAAAGAAGCTTTCTTT	CASSLGGTKEAFF
TRBV6-6	TRBJ2-5	NA	NA	TGTGCCAGCATCTTCGGCCCCACTAGGGCGGGGGAGACCCAGTACTTC	CASIFGPTRAGETQYF
TRBV4-1	TRBJ1-1	NA	NA	TGCGCCAGCAGCCAAGCGGCGGGGGCTTGGACTGAAGCTTTCTTT	CASSQAAGAWTEAFF
TRBV5-6	TRBJ1-3	NA	NA	TGTGCCAGCAGCTTGGGGGTGTTCAGGGGACGAAACACCATATATTTT	CASSLGVFRGRNTIYF
TRBV4-2	TRBJ1-5	NA	NA	TGTGCCAGCAGCTTAGATAGCAATCAGCCCCAGCATTTT	CASSLDSNQPQHF
TRBV10-3	TRBJ2-7	NA	TRBD1	TGTGCCATCAGCGCCGGGACAGGCTCCTACGAGCAGTACTTC	CAISAGTGSYEQYF
TRBV6-1	TRBJ2-2	NA	TRBD1	TGTGCCAGCAGTAGGCAGGACAGGGGTGGCGGGGAGCTGTTTTTT	CASSRQDRGGGELFF
TRBV27	TRBJ2-1	NA	NA	TGTGCCAGCAGTTTAAGGGGTCGTTACAATGAGCAGTTCTTC	CASSLRGRYNEQFF
TRBV9	TRBJ2-7	NA	NA	TGTGCCAGCAGCGTGGGGCGACTACCAAGCTCCTACGAGCAGTACTTC	CASSVGRLPSSYEQYF
TRBV7-9	TRBJ2-7	NA	TRBD2	TGTGCCAGCAGCTTAGGTGGGGGGGAGTACGAGCAGTACTTC	CASSLGGGEYEQYF
TRBV7-9	TRBJ2-2	NA	NA	TGTGCCAGCACCCTCCCCGCCTGGCAGCAGAACACCGGGGAGCTGTTTTTT	CASTLPAWQQNTGELFF
TRBV6-5	TRBJ1-4	once	NA	TGTGCCAGCAGGAGGGTGGGGACAACCTTACTGTTTTTT	CASRRVGTTLLFF
TRBV19	TRBJ1-2	once	NA	TGTGCCAGTAGTAGGGCAGGCCCTAACTATGGCTACACCTTC	CASSRAGPNYGYTF
TRBV6-6	TRBJ2-1	NA	NA	TGTGCCAGCAGCCGCTCGGTGGGCGTCTCCTACAATGAGCAGTTCTTC	CASSRSVGVSYNEQFF
TRBV25-1	TRBJ2-2	NA	TRBD1	TGTGCCAGCAGCGCATGGACAGGGGTAAAGTACACCGGGGAGCTGTTTTTT	CASSAWTGVKYTGELFF
TRBV11-2	TRBJ2-2	NA	TRBD2	TGTGCCAGCAGCTTAGGCGGGGGTGCGCTGTTTTTT	CASSLGGGALFF
TRBV9	TRBJ1-2	NA	TRBD1	TGTGCCAGCAGCGTAGATGGACAGGGGAAGGCGGGGGGACCCTATGGCTACACCTTC	CASSVDGQGKAGGPYGYTF
TRBV5-4	TRBJ2-7	NA	TRBD2	TGTGCCAGCAGCTTGGGGGGGGGTAGTACGTACGAGCAGTACTTC	CASSLGGGSTYEQYF
TRBV9	TRBJ1-2	NA	NA	TGTGCCAGCAGCGTCATCGGACAGCATACTAACTATGGCTACACCTTC	CASSVIGQHTNYGYTF
TRBV9	TRBJ1-2	NA	NA	TGTGCCAGCAGCGTAGGTAACAGGGTCGGCGGCTACACCTTC	CASSVGNRVGGYTF
TRBV5-1	TRBJ1-1	NA	NA	TGCGCCAGCAGCTTAAGTTCCGGGAACACTGAAGCTTTCTTT	CASSLSSGNTEAFF
TRBV29-1	TRBJ2-1	NA	NA	TGCAGCGTTGTATTCTCGTCCTACAATGAGCAGTTCTTC	CSVVFSSYNEQFF
TRBV14	TRBJ1-1	NA	NA	TGTGCCAGCAGCCAAGAACGGCCAGGGAGATTGAGGATGAACACTGAAGCTTTCTTT	CASSQERPGRLRMNTEAFF
TRBV7-9	TRBJ2-5	NA	NA	TGTGCCAGCAGCCCTCGACAGAACCAAGAGACCCAGTACTTC	CASSPRQNQETQYF
TRBV27	TRBJ1-4	NA	NA	TGTGCCAGCAGTTTGAGCAGGGTGGATTATCGTGAAAAACTGTTTTTT	CASSLSRVDYREKLFF
TRBV28	TRBJ2-3	NA	NA	TGTGCCAGCAGTTTAAGCGGCACAGATACGCAGTATTTT	CASSLSGTDTQYF
TRBV29-1	TRBJ1-2	NA	NA	TGCAGCGTTGCCGACCGGGACATGAACTATGGCTACACCTTC	CSVADRDMNYGYTF
TRBV19	TRBJ1-4	once	NA	TGTGCCAGTAGTATCCTCGGAACTAATGAAAAACTGTTTTTT	CASSILGTNEKLFF
TRBV6-5	TRBJ1-1	NA	NA	TGTGCCAGCAGGGGGAGACTGGGACAAAACACTGAAGCTTTCTTT	CASRGRLGQNTEAFF
TRBV4-1	TRBJ1-2	few	NA	TGCGCCAGCAGCCAAGGTTATGGCTACACCTTC	CASSQGYGYTF
TRBV5-8	TRBJ2-2	NA	NA	TGTGCCAGCAGCTACGACAGGGGAGGGACCGGGGAGCTGTTTTTT	CASSYDRGGTGELFF
TRBV18	TRBJ1-1	NA	TRBD1	TGTGCCAGCTCACCTTTGACAGGGGTGAACACTGAAGCTTTCTTT	CASSPLTGVNTEAFF
TRBV5-1	TRBJ2-1	NA	NA	TGCGCCAGCGCTGATGACAGGTCCAATGAGCAGTTCTTC	CASADDRSNEQFF
TRBV5-1	TRBJ2-4	NA	NA	TGCGCCAGCAGCTTGGAGGGTGTAGACATTCAGTACTTC	CASSLEGVDIQYF
TRBV7-9	TRBJ2-1	once	NA	TGTGCCAGCAGAGCCCTCCCCGATGAGCAGTTCTTC	CASRALPDEQFF
TRBV18	TRBJ1-1	NA	NA	TGTGCCAGCTCACCACCTGGTTCAGGTATGAACACTGAAGCTTTCTTT	CASSPPGSGMNTEAFF
TRBV7-3	TRBJ2-5	once	NA	TGTGCCAGCAGCTTAGCAGGGGCCGGAGAGACCCAGTACTTC	CASSLAGAGETQYF
TRBV10-2	TRBJ2-5	few	TRBD1	TGCGCCAGCAGGAGAGGGGGCGGACAAGAGACCCAGTACTTC	CASRRGGGQETQYF
TRBV19	TRBJ2-2	few	NA	TGTGCCAGTAGACCCCCTAGCGCCCGCGAGCTGTTTTTT	CASRPPSARELFF